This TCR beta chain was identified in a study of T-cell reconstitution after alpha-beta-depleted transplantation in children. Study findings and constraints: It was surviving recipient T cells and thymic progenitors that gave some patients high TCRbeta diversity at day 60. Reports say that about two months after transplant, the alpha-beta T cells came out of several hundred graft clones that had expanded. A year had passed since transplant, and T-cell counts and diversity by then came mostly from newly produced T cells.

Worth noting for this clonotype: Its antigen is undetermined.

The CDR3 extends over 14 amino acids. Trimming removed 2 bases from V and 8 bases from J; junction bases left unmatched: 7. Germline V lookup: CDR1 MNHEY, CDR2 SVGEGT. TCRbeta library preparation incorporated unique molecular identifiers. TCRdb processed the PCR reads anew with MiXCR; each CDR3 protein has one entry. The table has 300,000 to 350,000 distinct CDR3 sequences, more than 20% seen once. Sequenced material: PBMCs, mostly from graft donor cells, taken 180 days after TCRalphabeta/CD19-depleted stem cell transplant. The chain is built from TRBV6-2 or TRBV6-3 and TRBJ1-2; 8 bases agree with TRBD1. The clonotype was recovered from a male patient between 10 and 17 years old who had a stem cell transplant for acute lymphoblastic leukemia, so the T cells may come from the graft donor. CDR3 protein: CASSYTQGAWGYTF. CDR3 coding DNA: TGTGCCAGCAGTTACACCCAGGGGGCTTGGGGCTACACCTTC.